This T cell receptor (beta chain) was identified in a study of blood T cell repertoires in COVID-19. Study summary: From the United States, Italy and Spain came samples of acute and convalescent COVID-19. Sample material is recorded as cDNA or gDNA derived from T cells, B-cell-depleted T cells, or PBMCs.

This clone was found once. As handled by the study authors: Amplification with reference gene primers provided the estimates of nucleated cell counts. The repertoire was sequenced with immunoSEQ multiplex PCR; TCRdb's copy has only in-frame clones and lacks some. The V and J calls and the clone size are those of that table, but D and trimming were determined from the DNA. The table has 150,000 to 200,000 clones, approximately 88% seen once. V dropped 5 bases and J dropped 7 bases, with 16 bases sitting between them. There are 14 residues in the CDR3. From germline, CDR1 is MGHRA and CDR2 YSYEKL. The sequenced material came from peripheral blood. The receptor was isolated from a woman aged 25 to 39 with acute or convalescent COVID-19. The rearrangement links TRBV4-1 to TRBJ2-3; D is uncertain. For the CDR3, the DNA is TGCGCCAGCAGCACCCTCCATTCTAGTTATACGCAGTATTTT. Protein product: CASSTLHSSYTQYF.